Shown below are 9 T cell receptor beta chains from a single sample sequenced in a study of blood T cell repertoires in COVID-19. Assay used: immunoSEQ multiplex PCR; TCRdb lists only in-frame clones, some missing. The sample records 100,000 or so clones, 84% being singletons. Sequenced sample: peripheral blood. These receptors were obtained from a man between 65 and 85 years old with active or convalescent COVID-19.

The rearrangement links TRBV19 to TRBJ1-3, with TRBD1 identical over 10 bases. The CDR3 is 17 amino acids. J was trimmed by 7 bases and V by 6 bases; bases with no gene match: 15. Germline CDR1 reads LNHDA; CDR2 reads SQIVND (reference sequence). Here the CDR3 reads CASSSGTGAEVRNTIYF. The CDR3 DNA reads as TGTGCCAGTAGCTCCGGGACAGGGGCAGAAGTACGGAACACCATATATTTT.

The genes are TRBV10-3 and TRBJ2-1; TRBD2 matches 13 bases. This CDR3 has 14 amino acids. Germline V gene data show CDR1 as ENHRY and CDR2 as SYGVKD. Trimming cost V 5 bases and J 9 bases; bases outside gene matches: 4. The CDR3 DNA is TGTGCCATCAGTCCCCGGACTAGCGGGGGTGAGCAGTTCTTC. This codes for CAISPRTSGGEQFF.

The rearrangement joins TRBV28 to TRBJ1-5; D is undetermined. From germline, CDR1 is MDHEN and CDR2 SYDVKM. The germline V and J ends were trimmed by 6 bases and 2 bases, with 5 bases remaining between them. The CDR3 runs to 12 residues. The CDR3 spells CASREGNQPQHF. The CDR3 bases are TGTGCCAGCAGGGAGGGCAATCAGCCCCAGCATTTT. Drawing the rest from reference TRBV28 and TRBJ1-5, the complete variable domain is DVKVTQSSRYLVKRTGEKVFLECVQDMDHENMFWYRQDPGLGLRLIYFSYDVKMKEKGDIPEGYSVSREKKERFSLILESASTNQTSMYLCASREGNQPQHFGDGTRLSIL.

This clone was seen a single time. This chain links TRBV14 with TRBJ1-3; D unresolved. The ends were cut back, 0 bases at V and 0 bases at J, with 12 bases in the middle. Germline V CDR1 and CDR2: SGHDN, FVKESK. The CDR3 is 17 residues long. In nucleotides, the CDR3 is TGTGCCAGCAGCCAAGATTGGAGGAGCAGCTCTGGAAACACCATATATTTT. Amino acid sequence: CASSQDWRSSSGNTIYF.

CDR3 sequence: CASSLAIDSLRETQYF. The CDR3 DNA is TGCGCCAGCAGCTTGGCCATAGATTCCCTCAGGGAGACCCAGTACTTC. The chain joins TRBV5-1 to TRBJ2-5; D is uncertain. CDR3 length: 16 residues. CDR1 is SGHRS and CDR2 is YFSETQ in the germline V gene. Trimming shortened V by 0 bases and J by 5 bases, and 17 bases separated the two germline ends.

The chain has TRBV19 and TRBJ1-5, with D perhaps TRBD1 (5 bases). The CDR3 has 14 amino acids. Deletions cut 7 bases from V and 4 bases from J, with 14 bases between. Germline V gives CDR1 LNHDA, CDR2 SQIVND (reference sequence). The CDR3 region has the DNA TGTGCCAGTACCGGGACTGCGCTTAATCAGCCCCAGCATTTT. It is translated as CASTGTALNQPQHF.

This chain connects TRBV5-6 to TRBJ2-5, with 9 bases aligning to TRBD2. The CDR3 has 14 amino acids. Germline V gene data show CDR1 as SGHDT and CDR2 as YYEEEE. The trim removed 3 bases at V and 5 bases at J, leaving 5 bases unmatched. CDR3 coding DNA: TGTGCCAGCAGCTATTCCGGGACTAGCGAGACCCAGTACTTC. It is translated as CASSYSGTSETQYF.

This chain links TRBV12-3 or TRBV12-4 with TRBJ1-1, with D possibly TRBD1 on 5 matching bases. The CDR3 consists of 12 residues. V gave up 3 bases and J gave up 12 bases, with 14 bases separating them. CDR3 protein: CASSLSGGSTFF. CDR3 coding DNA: TGTGCCAGCAGTTTGTCCGGGGGATCAACTTTCTTT.

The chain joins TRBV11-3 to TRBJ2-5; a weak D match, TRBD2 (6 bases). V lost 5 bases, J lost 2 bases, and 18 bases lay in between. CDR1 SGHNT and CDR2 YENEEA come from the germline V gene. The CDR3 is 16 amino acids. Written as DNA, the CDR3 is TGTGCCAGCAGCCGCGGACGGTTGGGGGGTCAAGAGACCCAGTACTTC. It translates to CASSRGRLGGQETQYF.